Below, 8 T cell receptor beta chains from the same sample are listed, as sequenced in a study of blood T cell repertoires in COVID-19. Using immunoSEQ multiplex PCR, the repertoire was profiled, and TCRdb retains in-frame clones only, with some absent. Of fewer than 200,000 clones listed, roughly nine tenths were seen once; the top ten hold under 2%. Sequencing was carried out using peripheral blood. The receptors here all came from a man between 18 and 35 years old who had recovered from COVID-19.

The V gene is TRBV7-2, the J gene TRBJ2-7, with D unresolved. CDR3 length equals 14 residues. Trimming removed 1 base at V and 3 bases at J, with 10 bases between. CDR1 and CDR2 (germline): SGHTA, FQGNSA. Written as DNA, the CDR3 is TGTGCCAGCAGCTTAGGGTTAACTATCTACGAGCAGTACTTC. Amino acid sequence: CASSLGLTIYEQYF.

The genes are TRBV5-1 and TRBJ2-7; 16 positions match TRBD2. Looked up from germline, CDR1 is SGHRS and CDR2 is YFSETQ. V trimming: 5 bases; J trimming: 2 bases; junction bases outside the gene matches: 4. This CDR3 spans 16 amino acids. CDR3 coding DNA: TGCGCCAGCAGGACCGGGACTAGCGGGAGGGCCTACGAGCAGTACTTC. Protein: CASRTGTSGRAYEQYF. Full variable domain (outside the CDR3, taken from reference TRBV5-1 and TRBJ2-7): KAGVTQTPRYLIKTRGQQVTLSCSPISGHRSVSWYQQTPGQGLQFLFEYFSETQRNKGNFPGRFSGRQFSNSRSEMNVSTLELGDSALYLCASRTGTSGRAYEQYFGPGTRLTVT.

The chain joins TRBV9 to TRBJ1-2, with D uncertain. The V gene's germline CDR1 is SGDLS and CDR2 YYNGEE. This CDR3 is built from 15 residues. V was clipped by 0 bases and J by 1 base, with 10 bases between them. In DNA, the CDR3 is TGTGCCAGCAGCGTAGCCCCAGGCAATAACTATGGCTACACCTTC. Protein product: CASSVAPGNNYGYTF. The entire variable domain, with the rest obtained from reference TRBV9 and TRBJ1-2, is as follows: DSGVTQTPKHLITATGQRVTLRCSPRSGDLSVYWYQQSLDQGLQFLIQYYNGEERAKGNILERFSAQQFPDLHSELNLSSLELGDSALYFCASSVAPGNNYGYTFGSGTRLTVV.

This clone was counted between two and nine times. The chain couples TRBV18 to TRBJ1-2; the match to TRBD1 covers 8 bases. CDR1 is KGHSH and CDR2 is LQKENI in the germline V gene. CDR3 length: 15 amino acids. V lost 3 bases, J lost 4 bases, and 7 bases stayed unmatched. The CDR3 nucleotides are TGTGCCAGCTCACCGGTAGACAGGGGAGGCTATGGCTACACCTTC. This encodes CASSPVDRGGYGYTF.

The chain is built from TRBV11-2 and TRBJ1-3; D not resolved. There are 15 residues in the CDR3. V lost 5 bases to trimming and J lost 0 bases, with 11 bases between them. Germline V lookup: CDR1 SGHAT, CDR2 FQNNGV. CDR3 amino acids: CASSRQWSSGNTIYF. The DNA of the CDR3 is TGTGCCAGCAGCCGTCAGTGGAGCTCTGGAAACACCATATATTTT.

The chain links TRBV7-9 to TRBJ2-1, with 11 bases that match TRBD2. V lost 8 bases to trimming and J lost 4 bases; unmatched junction nucleotides: 4. The CDR3 totals 14 residues. CDR1 is SEHNR and CDR2 is FQNEAQ in the germline V gene (reference sequence). This chain's CDR3 is CASVLAGAYNEQFF. The CDR3 bases are TGTGCCAGCGTACTAGCGGGGGCGTACAATGAGCAGTTCTTC.

The V gene is TRBV5-4, the J gene TRBJ2-7, with 8 bases lining up with TRBD2. CDR3 length: 16 amino acids. With V trimmed by 4 bases and J by 0 bases, 9 bases remained unmatched. Per germline, CDR1 SGHNT and CDR2 YYREEE (reference sequence). DNA for the CDR3: TGTGCCAGCAGCCCTACCCAGCGGGAGAGCTCCTACGAGCAGTACTTC. Translated: CASSPTQRESSYEQYF.

The rearrangement uses TRBV5-4 and TRBJ2-3; perhaps TRBD2 as D (6 bases). Germline values: CDR1 SGHNT, CDR2 YYREEE (reference sequence). CDR3 length: 13 residues. The ends were cut back, 3 bases at V and 5 bases at J, with 10 bases in the middle. In DNA form, the CDR3 reads TGTGCCAGCAGCTCGGGACTCAAAGATACGCAGTATTTT. Translating gives CASSSGLKDTQYF.